Below are 20 T cell receptor beta chains sequenced from a single sample in a study of blood T cell repertoires in COVID-19. Libraries were prepared by immunoSEQ multiplex PCR; TCRdb keeps only in-frame clonotypes and omits some of them. The table includes hundreds of thousands of clones, approximately 85% detected once. Input material: peripheral blood. These receptors were taken from a woman aged 55 to 70 with active or convalescent COVID-19.

The rearrangement joins TRBV20-1 to TRBJ2-7; 8 bases fit TRBD2. The CDR3 extends over 12 amino acids. The V segment lost 3 bases and the J segment 6 bases; nucleotides outside the gene matches: 4. Germline CDR1 reads DFQATT; CDR2 reads SNEGSKA (reference sequence). CDR3 in DNA: TGCAGTGCTAGTAGCGGGGTCCCCGAGCAGTACTTC. Translation: CSASSGVPEQYF.

CDR3 region: CASSVITGYSGGSSYGYTF. The CDR3 DNA sequence: TGTGCCAGCAGCGTTATCACCGGTTATTCGGGGGGAAGTAGCTATGGCTACACCTTC. The rearrangement joins TRBV9 to TRBJ1-2; weak D call: TRBD1 (5 bases). This CDR3 has 19 residues. The germline V gene has CDR1 SGDLS and CDR2 YYNGEE. With 2 bases removed from V and 4 bases from J, the gap between germline ends came to 27 bases.

The chain carries TRBV30 and TRBJ1-3; 9 bases are a match to TRBD1. This CDR3 is 14 amino acids long. With V trimmed by 1 base and J by 5 bases, 3 bases remained unmatched. CDR1 and CDR2 from the germline V gene are GTSNPN and SVGIG (reference sequence). CDR3 nucleotides: TGTGCCTGGAGTGCCGGGACAGGGCGAAACACCATATATTTT. Its protein product is CAWSAGTGRNTIYF.

Points on this clone: This CDR3 is also generated by other DNA sequences in the sample. J is TRBJ2-1 and V is TRBV9; D may be TRBD2 (5 bases). Germline lookup yields CDR1 SGDLS and CDR2 YYNGEE. The V and J ends lost 3 bases and 3 bases respectively, with 13 bases between them. The CDR3 totals 15 residues. In nucleotides, the CDR3 is TGTGCCAGCAGCGGGGGTCAGAGGGTCTACAATGAGCAGTTCTTC. Protein: CASSGGQRVYNEQFF.

This clone appeared a single time. One junction end does not reproduce the germline sequence, and a read error may be involved. The rearrangement joins TRBV7-9 to TRBJ2-3; a weak D match, TRBD1 (7 bases). The CDR3 extends over 16 amino acids. Germline V gene sequence: CDR1 SEHNR, CDR2 FQNEAQ (reference sequence). The CDR3 spells CASSLGGTASTDTQYF. CDR3 DNA sequence: TGTGCCAGCAGTTTAGGGGGGACAGCGAGCACAGATACGCAGTATTTT.

The rearrangement links TRBV5-1 to TRBJ2-3; D perhaps matches TRBD2 (6 bases). The CDR3 contains 14 residues. Trimming removed 1 base from V and 0 bases from J, with 6 bases in between. Germline assignment: CDR1 SGHRS and CDR2 YFSETQ. The DNA for the CDR3 is TGCGCCAGCAGCTTGAGCGGGAGCACAGATACGCAGTATTTT. This sequence encodes CASSLSGSTDTQYF. Drawing the rest from reference TRBV5-1 and TRBJ2-3, the complete variable domain is KAGVTQTPRYLIKTRGQQVTLSCSPISGHRSVSWYQQTPGQGLQFLFEYFSETQRNKGNFPGRFSGRQFSNSRSEMNVSTLELGDSALYLCASSLSGSTDTQYFGPGTRLTVL.

This chain joins TRBV9 and TRBJ1-3; 8 positions agree with TRBD1. Germline V gene sequence: CDR1 SGDLS, CDR2 YYNGEE. With V trimmed by 4 bases and J by 4 bases, 10 bases remained unmatched. The CDR3 runs to 16 residues. CDR3 nucleotide sequence: TGTGCCAGCAGCACCTGGACAGGGCCGAAGGGAAACACCATATATTTT. Amino acid sequence: CASSTWTGPKGNTIYF.

The chain uses TRBV28 and TRBJ2-7, with 7 nucleotides matching TRBD2. This CDR3 spans 16 amino acids. The germline gives CDR1 MDHEN, CDR2 SYDVKM. V lost 5 bases and J lost 4; bases outside the gene matches: 14. CDR3: CASSVSTSRTKYEQYF. The DNA for the CDR3 is TGTGCCAGCAGTGTATCGACTAGCCGGACGAAGTACGAGCAGTACTTC.

The chain links TRBV19 to TRBJ2-7; unclear D gene. There are 17 residues in the CDR3. CDR1 is LNHDA, CDR2 SQIVND, per germline (reference sequence). The germline V and J ends were trimmed by 3 bases and 2 bases, with 20 bases remaining between them. The CDR3: CASSIRAPDTPTYEQYF. Here the CDR3 DNA reads TGTGCCAGTAGTATTAGAGCCCCAGACACCCCCACCTACGAGCAGTACTTC.

The V and J genes are TRBV12-3 or TRBV12-4 and TRBJ1-1; D remains ambiguous. This CDR3 is 13 amino acids long. V was trimmed by 7 bases and J by 6 bases, leaving 15 bases between them. CDR3 protein: CASTRDYQAEAFF. In DNA form, the CDR3 reads TGTGCCAGCACGAGGGATTATCAGGCTGAAGCTTTCTTT.

The chain joins TRBV19 to TRBJ1-2; no clear D. Germline CDR1 reads LNHDA; CDR2 reads SQIVND (reference sequence). The CDR3 covers 17 residues. Trimming removed 3 bases from V and 0 bases from J, with 17 bases in between. The CDR3 region is CASSIDYGAVANYGYTF. The CDR3, as DNA: TGTGCCAGTAGTATCGACTATGGCGCCGTAGCTAACTATGGCTACACCTTC.

The chain combines TRBV6-1 with TRBJ2-3, with TRBD2 matching over 13 bases. Germline V gene lookup returns CDR1 MNHNS and CDR2 SASEGT. Trimming cost V 4 bases and J 0 bases; bases outside gene matches: 7. The CDR3 consists of 18 residues. CDR3 sequence (DNA): TGTGCCAGCAGTGGGACTAGCGGGGGCCCTCTAAGCACAGATACGCAGTATTTT. Protein product: CASSGTSGGPLSTDTQYF.

This chain links TRBV7-9 with TRBJ1-1; 9 bases map to TRBD1. Germline CDR1 is SEHNR and CDR2 is FQNEAQ (reference sequence). This CDR3 is 15 amino acids long. Unmatched junction bases numbered 9, after V lost 5 bases and J lost 5 bases. The CDR3 region is CASSTGTGRITEAFF. CDR3 DNA sequence: TGTGCCAGCAGCACCGGGACAGGGCGGATTACTGAAGCTTTCTTT.

The chain is built from TRBV6-6 and TRBJ1-5, with 8 bases identical to TRBD1. The CDR3 length is 15 residues. The V segment lost 3 bases and the J segment 3 bases; nucleotides outside the gene matches: 4. Germline CDR1 reads MNHNY; CDR2 reads SVGAGI (reference sequence). As DNA, the CDR3 is TGTGCCAGCAGTTATACAGGGGGGGACAATCAGCCCCAGCATTTT. Protein product: CASSYTGGDNQPQHF.

The CDR3 loop reads CAVGSGAGYEQYF. The DNA of the CDR3 is TGTGCCGTAGGATCAGGGGCGGGCTACGAGCAGTACTTC. The rearrangement links TRBV7-2 to TRBJ2-7, with TRBD1 as a possible D gene (6 bases). Germline V gives CDR1 SGHTA, CDR2 FQGNSA. The V end was cut by 11 bases, the J end by 3 bases, with 17 bases between. The CDR3 has 13 residues.

The chain combines TRBV12-3 or TRBV12-4 with TRBJ1-4, with D uncertain. The V and J ends lost 5 bases and 9 bases respectively, with 10 bases between them. The length of the CDR3 is 12 residues. In DNA, the CDR3 is TGTGCCAGCAGTGCCGACGGGAAAAAACTGTTTTTT. It is translated as CASSADGKKLFF.

The V and J genes are TRBV11-2 and TRBJ2-4, with a possible D match to TRBD1 (5 bases). The V gene lost 6 bases and the J gene lost 0 bases, with 12 bases spanning the gap. The CDR3 is 15 residues long. Germline CDR1 SGHAT, CDR2 FQNNGV. The CDR3 coding sequence is TGTGCCAGCAGGAGACAGAGTCTAGCCAAAAACATTCAGTACTTC. Residues: CASRRQSLAKNIQYF.

This clone was seen only once. The rearrangement links TRBV5-1 to TRBJ1-3, with a tentative D call TRBD1 (5 bases). The CDR3 runs 16 residues. The V gene's germline CDR1 is SGHRS and CDR2 YFSETQ. With 4 bases removed from V and 0 bases from J, the gap between germline ends came to 14 bases. The CDR3, as DNA: TGCGCCAGCAGCCCACGGGACTCCAGCTCTGGAAACACCATATATTTT. This encodes CASSPRDSSSGNTIYF.

The rearrangement joins TRBV9 to TRBJ2-7; perhaps TRBD2 as D (6 bases). V shed 7 bases and J shed 3 bases, with 20 bases lying between them. CDR1 is SGDLS and CDR2 is YYNGEE in the germline V gene. The CDR3 has 15 residues. CDR3 bases: TGTGCCAGCGCATTCGCCGGGGGACCGGACTACGAGCAGTACTTC. Translation: CASAFAGGPDYEQYF.

This clone was seen once. This chain links TRBV30 with TRBJ1-1, with a tentative D call TRBD1 (5 bases). The V gene lost 0 bases and the J gene lost 0 bases, with 11 bases spanning the gap. Germline loops: CDR1 GTSNPN, CDR2 SVGIG (reference sequence). The CDR3 loop spans 15 amino acids. CDR3 residues: CAWSVGGAMNTEAFF. The CDR3 DNA reads TGTGCCTGGAGTGTAGGAGGGGCGATGAACACTGAAGCTTTCTTT.